This T cell receptor (beta chain) was identified in a study of PD-1 blockade in classical Hodgkin lymphoma. Data came from immunoSEQ multiplex PCR; TCRdb stores just in-frame clones and leaves some out. The sample has about 23,000 clones; 85% to 90% are singletons. With respect to this clone: Antigen unknown.

In germline, CDR1 is LNHNV, CDR2 YYDKDF (reference sequence). The ends lost 5 bases at V and 1 base at J; junction bases unmatched: 4. The CDR3 covers 16 residues. Study observations and caveats: In newly diagnosed patients, baseline TCR diversity was reportedly below that of healthy donors.

Time point denoted: newly diagnosed, previously untreated cHL patient sample. Thawed PBMCs underwent magnetic negative selection to yield purified CD4+ T cells. V usage is TRBV15 and J usage is TRBJ2-3, with 12 bases identical to TRBD2. Specimen: CD4+ T cells from blood. This clonotype originated in a human donor with classical Hodgkin lymphoma. The CDR3 bases are TGTGCCACCAGCTCGCGACTAGCGGGAGGCACAGATACGCAGTATTTT. It translates to CATSSRLAGGTDTQYF.